This T cell receptor (beta chain) was documented in a study of T cells in Graves' hyperthyroidism and ophthalmopathy. This clonotype showed up many times. The diagnoses drew upon clinical symptoms, serum thyroxine and TRAb, thyroid ultrasound and orbital computed tomography. The source material, RNA transcripts, was used to amplify TCR beta CDR3 regions. HTBI primers were employed in a first-round RT-PCR of the TCR CDR3. TCRdb re-analysed the multiplex PCR reads in MiXCR, keeping a single row per CDR3 protein. The data contain approximately 430,000 distinct CDR3 sequences, roughly 15% of them singletons. This sequence was found in a man between 18 and 35 years old with Graves' ophthalmopathy. The sequenced material came from blood.

CDR3 in amino acids: CASSGGQGGEKLFF. The CDR3 DNA sequence: TGTGCCAGCAGTGGTGGACAGGGAGGTGAAAAACTGTTTTTT. The rearrangement uses TRBV6-1 and TRBJ1-4; 8 nucleotides line up with TRBD1. The germline CDR1 and CDR2 sequences are MNHNS and SASEGT. This CDR3 is built from 14 residues. V dropped 4 bases and J dropped 7; count of bases not matched to a gene: 5.